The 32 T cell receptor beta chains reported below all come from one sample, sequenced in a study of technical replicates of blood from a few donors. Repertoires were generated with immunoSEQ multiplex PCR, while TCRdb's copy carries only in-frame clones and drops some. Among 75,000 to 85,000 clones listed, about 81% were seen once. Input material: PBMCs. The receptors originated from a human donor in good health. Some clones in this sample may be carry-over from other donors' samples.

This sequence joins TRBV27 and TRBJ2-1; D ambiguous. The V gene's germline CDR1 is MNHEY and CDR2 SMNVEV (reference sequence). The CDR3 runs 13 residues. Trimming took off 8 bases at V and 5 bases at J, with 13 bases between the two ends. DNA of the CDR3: TGTGCCAGCCGACTCGCCAAACACAATGAGCAGTTCTTC. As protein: CASRLAKHNEQFF.

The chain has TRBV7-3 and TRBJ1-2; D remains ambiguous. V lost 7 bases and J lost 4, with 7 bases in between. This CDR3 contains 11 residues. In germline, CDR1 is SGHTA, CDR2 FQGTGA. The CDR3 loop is CASTGGYGYTF. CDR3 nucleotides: TGTGCCAGCACCGGCGGCTATGGCTACACCTTC. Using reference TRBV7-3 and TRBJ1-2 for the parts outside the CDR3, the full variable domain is GAGVSQTPSNKVTEKGKYVELRCDPISGHTALYWYRQSLGQGPEFLIYFQGTGAADDSGLPNDRFFAVRPEGSVSTLKIQRTERGDSAVYLCASTGGYGYTFGSGTRLTVV.

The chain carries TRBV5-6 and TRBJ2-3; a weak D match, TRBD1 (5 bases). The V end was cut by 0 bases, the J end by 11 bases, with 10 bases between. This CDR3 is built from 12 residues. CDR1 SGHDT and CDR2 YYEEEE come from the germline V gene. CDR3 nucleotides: TGTGCCAGCAGCTTGGAAGGACAAAGGCAGTATTTT. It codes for CASSLEGQRQYF. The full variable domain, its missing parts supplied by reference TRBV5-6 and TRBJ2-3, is DAGVTQSPTHLIKTRGQQVTLRCSPKSGHDTVSWYQQALGQGPQFIFQYYEEEERQRGNFPDRFSGHQFPNYSSELNVNALLLGDSALYLCASSLEGQRQYFGPGTRLTVL.

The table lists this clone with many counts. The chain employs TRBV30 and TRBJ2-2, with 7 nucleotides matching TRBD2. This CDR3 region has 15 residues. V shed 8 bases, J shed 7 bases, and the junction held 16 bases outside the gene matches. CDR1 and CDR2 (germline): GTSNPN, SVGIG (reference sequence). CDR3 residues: CARPGGEGDGGELFF. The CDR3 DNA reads TGTGCCCGACCCGGAGGGGAGGGTGATGGCGGGGAGCTGTTTTTT.

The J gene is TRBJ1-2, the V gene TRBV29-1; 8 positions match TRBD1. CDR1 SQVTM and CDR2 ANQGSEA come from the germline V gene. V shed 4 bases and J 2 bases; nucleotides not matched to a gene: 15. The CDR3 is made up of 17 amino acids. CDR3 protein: CSVAGQGTGERNYGYTF. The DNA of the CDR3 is TGCAGCGTTGCAGGACAGGGAACGGGGGAACGGAACTATGGCTACACCTTC. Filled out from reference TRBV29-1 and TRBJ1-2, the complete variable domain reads SAVISQKPSRDICQRGTSLTIQCQVDSQVTMMFWYRQQPGQSLTLIATANQGSEATYESGFVIDKFPISRPNLTFSTLTVSNMSPEDSSIYLCSVAGQGTGERNYGYTFGSGTRLTVV.

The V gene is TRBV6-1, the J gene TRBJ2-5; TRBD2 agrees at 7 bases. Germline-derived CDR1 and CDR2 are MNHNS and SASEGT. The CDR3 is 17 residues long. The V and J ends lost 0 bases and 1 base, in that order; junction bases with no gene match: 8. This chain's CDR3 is CASSEALGGSGQETQYF. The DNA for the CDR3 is TGTGCCAGCAGTGAAGCGCTAGGCGGGAGTGGCCAAGAGACCCAGTACTTC.

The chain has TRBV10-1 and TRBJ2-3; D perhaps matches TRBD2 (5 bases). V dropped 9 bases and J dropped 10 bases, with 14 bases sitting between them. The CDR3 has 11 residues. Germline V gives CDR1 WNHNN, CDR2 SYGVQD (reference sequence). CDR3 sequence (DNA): TGCGCCAGTGCGGGCCTTCGAGCGCAGTATTTT. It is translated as CASAGLRAQYF.

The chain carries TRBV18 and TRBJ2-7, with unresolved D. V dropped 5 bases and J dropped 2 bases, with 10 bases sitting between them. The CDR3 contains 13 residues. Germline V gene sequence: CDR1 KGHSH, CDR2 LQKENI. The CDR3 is CASSIGLTYEQYF. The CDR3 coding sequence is TGTGCCAGCTCAATTGGGCTTACCTACGAGCAGTACTTC.

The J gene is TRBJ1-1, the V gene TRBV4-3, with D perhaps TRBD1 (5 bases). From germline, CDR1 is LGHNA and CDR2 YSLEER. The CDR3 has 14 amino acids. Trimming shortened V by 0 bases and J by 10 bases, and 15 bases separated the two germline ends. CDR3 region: CASSQDIRRVAAFF. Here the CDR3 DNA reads TGCGCCAGCAGCCAAGATATCCGCAGGGTTGCAGCTTTCTTT.

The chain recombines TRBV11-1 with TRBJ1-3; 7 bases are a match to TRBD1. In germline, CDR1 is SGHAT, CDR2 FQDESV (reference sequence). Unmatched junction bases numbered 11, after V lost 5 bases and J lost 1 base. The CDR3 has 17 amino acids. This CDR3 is CASSTRDRRSSGNTIYF. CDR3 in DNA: TGTGCCAGCAGCACCAGGGACAGAAGAAGTTCTGGAAACACCATATATTTT.

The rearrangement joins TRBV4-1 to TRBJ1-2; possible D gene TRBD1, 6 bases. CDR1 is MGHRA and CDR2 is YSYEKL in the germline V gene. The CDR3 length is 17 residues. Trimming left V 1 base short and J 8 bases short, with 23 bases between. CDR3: CASSQGTPFGRGGGYTF. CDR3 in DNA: TGCGCCAGCAGCCAAGGTACTCCTTTTGGCAGGGGTGGAGGCTACACCTTC.

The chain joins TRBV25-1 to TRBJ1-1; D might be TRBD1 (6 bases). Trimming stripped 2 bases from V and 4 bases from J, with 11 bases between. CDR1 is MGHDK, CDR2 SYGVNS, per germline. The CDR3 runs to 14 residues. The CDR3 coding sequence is TGTGCCAGCAGTGAAGAAGGGGGAGTCACTGAAGCTTTCTTT. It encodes CASSEEGGVTEAFF.

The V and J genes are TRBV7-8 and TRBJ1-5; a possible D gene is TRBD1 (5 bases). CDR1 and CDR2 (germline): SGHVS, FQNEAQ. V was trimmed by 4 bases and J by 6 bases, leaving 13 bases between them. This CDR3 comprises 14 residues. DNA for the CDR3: TGTGCCAGCAGCTATGCCGGGCAGGGTCAGCCCCAGCATTTT. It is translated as CASSYAGQGQPQHF. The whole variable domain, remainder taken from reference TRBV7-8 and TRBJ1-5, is GAGVSQSPRYKVAKRGQDVALRCDPISGHVSLFWYQQALGQGPEFLTYFQNEAQLDKSGLPSDRFFAERPEGSVSTLKIQRTQQEDSAVYLCASSYAGQGQPQHFGDGTRLSIL.

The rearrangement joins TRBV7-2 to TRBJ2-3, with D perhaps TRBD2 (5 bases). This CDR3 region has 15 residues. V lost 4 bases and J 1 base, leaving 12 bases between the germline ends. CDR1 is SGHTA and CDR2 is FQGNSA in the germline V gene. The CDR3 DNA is TGTGCCAGCAGCTCTATCACCGGGGGCACAGATACGCAGTATTTT. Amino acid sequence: CASSSITGGTDTQYF.

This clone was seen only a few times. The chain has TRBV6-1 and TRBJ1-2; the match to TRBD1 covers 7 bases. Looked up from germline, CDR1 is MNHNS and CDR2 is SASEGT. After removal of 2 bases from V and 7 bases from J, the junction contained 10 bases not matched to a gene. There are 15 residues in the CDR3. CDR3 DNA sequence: TGTGCCAGCAGTGAAACGATGAGACAGGGATTTGGCTACACCTTC. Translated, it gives CASSETMRQGFGYTF.

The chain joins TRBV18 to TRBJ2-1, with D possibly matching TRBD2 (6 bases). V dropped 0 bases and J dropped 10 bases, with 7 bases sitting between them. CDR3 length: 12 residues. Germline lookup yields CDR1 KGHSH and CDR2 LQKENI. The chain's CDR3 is CASSPPLAEQFF. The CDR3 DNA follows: TGTGCCAGCTCACCACCCCTAGCGGAGCAGTTCTTC.

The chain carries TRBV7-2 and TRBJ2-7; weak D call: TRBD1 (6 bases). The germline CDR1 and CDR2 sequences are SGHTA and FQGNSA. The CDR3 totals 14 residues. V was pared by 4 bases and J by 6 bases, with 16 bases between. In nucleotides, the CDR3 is TGTGCCAGCAGCTCCGGACAGACCCCATCCGAGCAGTACTTC. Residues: CASSSGQTPSEQYF. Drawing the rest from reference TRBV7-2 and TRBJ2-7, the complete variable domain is GAGVSQSPSNKVTEKGKDVELRCDPISGHTALYWYRQSLGQGLEFLIYFQGNSAPDKSGLPSDRFSAERTGGSVSTLTIQRTQQEDSAVYLCASSSGQTPSEQYFGPGTRLTVT.

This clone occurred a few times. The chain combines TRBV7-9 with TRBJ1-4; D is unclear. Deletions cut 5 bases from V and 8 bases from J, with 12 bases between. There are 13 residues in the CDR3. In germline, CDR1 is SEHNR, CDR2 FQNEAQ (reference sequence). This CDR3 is CASSARYGEKLFF. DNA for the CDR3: TGTGCCAGCAGCGCGAGGTACGGGGAAAAACTGTTTTTT.

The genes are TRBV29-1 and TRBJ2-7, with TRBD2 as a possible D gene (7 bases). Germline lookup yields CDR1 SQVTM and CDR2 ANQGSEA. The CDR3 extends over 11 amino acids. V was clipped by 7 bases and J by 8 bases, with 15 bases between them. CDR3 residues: CSATGGDKQYF. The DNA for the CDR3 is TGCAGCGCCACTGGGGGGGACAAGCAGTACTTC.

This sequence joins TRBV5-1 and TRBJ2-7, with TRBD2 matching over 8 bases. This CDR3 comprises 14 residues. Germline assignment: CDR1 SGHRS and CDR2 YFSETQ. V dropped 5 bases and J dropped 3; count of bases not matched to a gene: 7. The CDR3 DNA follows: TGCGCCAGCAGACCGGGGGGGAAGGGCTACGAGCAGTACTTC. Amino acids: CASRPGGKGYEQYF.

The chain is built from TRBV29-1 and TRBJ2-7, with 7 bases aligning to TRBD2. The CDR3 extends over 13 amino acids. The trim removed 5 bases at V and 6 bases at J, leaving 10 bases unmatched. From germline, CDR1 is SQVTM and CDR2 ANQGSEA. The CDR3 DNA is TGCAGCGTTCGGGCGGGAGAGGGTGTCGAGCAGTACTTC. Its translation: CSVRAGEGVEQYF.

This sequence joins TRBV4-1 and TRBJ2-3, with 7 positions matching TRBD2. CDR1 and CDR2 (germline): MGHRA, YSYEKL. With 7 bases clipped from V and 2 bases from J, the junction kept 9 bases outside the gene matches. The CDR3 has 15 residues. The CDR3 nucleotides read TGCGCCAGCACGACAGCGGGGAGACACACAGATACGCAGTATTTT. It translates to CASTTAGRHTDTQYF.

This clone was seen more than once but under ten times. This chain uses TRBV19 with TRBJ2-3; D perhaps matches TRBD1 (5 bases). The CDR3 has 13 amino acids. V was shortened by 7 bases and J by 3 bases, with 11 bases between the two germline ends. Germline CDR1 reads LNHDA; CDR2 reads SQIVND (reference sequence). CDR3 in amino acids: CASKGIGTDTQYF. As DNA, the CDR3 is TGTGCCAGTAAGGGGATCGGGACAGATACGCAGTATTTT.

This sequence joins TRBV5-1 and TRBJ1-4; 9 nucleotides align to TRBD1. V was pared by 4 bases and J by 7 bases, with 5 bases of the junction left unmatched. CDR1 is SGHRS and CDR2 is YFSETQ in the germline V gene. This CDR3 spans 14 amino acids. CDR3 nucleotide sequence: TGCGCCAGCAGCCTGACAGGGGGGGGTGAAAAACTGTTTTTT. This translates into CASSLTGGGEKLFF.

The CDR3 here is CASSQTSGSPNNEQFF. CDR3 nucleotide sequence: TGCGCCAGCAGCCAAACTAGCGGGAGCCCCAATAATGAGCAGTTCTTC. This chain links TRBV4-3 with TRBJ2-1; 11 bases are shared with TRBD2. This CDR3 contains 16 residues. The V and J ends lost 2 bases and 7 bases, in that order; junction bases with no gene match: 7. Germline V gives CDR1 LGHNA, CDR2 YSLEER.

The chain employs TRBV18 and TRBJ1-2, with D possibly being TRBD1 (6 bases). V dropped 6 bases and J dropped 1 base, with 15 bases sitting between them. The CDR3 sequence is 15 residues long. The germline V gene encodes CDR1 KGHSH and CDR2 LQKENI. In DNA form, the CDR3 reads TGTGCCAGCTCCCCCAACAGGGAAATTAACTATGGCTACACCTTC. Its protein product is CASSPNREINYGYTF.

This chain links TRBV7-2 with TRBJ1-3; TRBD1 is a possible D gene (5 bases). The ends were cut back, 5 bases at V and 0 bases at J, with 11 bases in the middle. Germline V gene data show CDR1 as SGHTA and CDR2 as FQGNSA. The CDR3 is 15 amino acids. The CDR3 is CASSPGGSSGNTIYF. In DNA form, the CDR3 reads TGTGCCAGCAGCCCGGGGGGTTCCTCTGGAAACACCATATATTTT.

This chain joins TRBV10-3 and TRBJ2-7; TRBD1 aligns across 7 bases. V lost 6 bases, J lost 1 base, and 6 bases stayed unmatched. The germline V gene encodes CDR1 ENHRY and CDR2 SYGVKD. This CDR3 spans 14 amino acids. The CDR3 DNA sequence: TGTGCCATCAGACAGGGGTTGACGTCCTACGAGCAGTACTTC. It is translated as CAIRQGLTSYEQYF.

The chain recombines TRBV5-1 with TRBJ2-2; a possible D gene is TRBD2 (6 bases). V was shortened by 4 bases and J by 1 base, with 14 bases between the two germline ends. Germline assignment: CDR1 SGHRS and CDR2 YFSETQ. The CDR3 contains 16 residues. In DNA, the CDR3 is TGCGCCAGCAGCCCCCGGGCGGGGTTGAACACCGGGGAGCTGTTTTTT. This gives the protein CASSPRAGLNTGELFF.

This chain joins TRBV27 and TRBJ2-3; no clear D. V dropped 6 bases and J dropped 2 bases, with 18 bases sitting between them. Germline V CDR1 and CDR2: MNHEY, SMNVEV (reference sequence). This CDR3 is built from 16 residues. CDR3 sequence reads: CASSPSMAASTDTQYF. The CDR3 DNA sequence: TGTGCCAGCAGCCCGTCGATGGCGGCCTCCACAGATACGCAGTATTTT.

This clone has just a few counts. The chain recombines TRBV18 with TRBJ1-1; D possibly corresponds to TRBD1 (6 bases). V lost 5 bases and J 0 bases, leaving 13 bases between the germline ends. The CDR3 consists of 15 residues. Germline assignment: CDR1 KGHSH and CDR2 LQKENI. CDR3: CASSDLGQMNTEAFF. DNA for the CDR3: TGTGCCAGCTCAGACCTCGGACAGATGAACACTGAAGCTTTCTTT.

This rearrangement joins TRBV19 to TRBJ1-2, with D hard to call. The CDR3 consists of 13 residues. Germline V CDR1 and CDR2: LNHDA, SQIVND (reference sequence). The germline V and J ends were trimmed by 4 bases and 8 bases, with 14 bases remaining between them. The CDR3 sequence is CASSTARVGGYTF. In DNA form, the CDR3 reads TGTGCCAGTAGTACCGCCAGAGTCGGGGGCTACACCTTC.